The clone carrying this T cell receptor (beta chain) has just a few counts. Its antigen remains unknown. This entry is derived from a study of blood T cells in healthy people across ages. The CDR3 spans 16 residues. Unmatched junction bases numbered 3, after V lost 0 bases and J lost 1 base. Germline values: CDR1 LNHNV, CDR2 YYDKDF (reference sequence). A J-beta primer mix and a sample-barcoded 5' primer were used in a second PCR of roughly 6 to 12 cycles. Each CDR3 protein is one row after TCRdb ran MiXCR on the 5' RACE reads. The sample contains over 950,000 distinct CDR3 sequences, about two fifths of which appear only once. Overall study findings and caveats: Older age coincided with a roughly linear decline in TCR beta diversity per million T cells. Across samples, TCR beta diversity tracked strongly with naive T cell percentage. A greater number of naive CD4+ cells and higher diversity distinguished long-lived donors from aged donors.

This chain joins TRBV15 and TRBJ2-4; 7 nucleotides agree with TRBD1. The TCR sequence derives from a man younger than 35 in good health. The specimen was blood. The CDR3 nucleotides are TGTGCCACCAGCAGAGATCCGACAGGGGCCAAAAACATTCAGTACTTC. Translating gives CATSRDPTGAKNIQYF.